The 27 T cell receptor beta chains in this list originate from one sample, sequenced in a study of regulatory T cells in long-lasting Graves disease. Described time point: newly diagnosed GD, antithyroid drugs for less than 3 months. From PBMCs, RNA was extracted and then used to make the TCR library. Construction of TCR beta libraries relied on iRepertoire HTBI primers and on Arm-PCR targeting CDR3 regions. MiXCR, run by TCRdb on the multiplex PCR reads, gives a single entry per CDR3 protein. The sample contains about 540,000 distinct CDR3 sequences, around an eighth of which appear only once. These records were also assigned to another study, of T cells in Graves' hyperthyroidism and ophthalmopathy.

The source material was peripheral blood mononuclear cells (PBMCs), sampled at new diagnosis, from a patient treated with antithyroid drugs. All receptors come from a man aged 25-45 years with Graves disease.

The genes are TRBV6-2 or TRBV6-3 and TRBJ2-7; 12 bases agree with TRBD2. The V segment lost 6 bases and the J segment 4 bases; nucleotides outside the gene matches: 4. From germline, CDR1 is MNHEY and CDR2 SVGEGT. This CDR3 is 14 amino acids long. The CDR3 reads CASSTSGGLYEQYF. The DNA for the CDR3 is TGTGCCAGCAGCACTAGCGGGGGGTTATACGAGCAGTACTTC.

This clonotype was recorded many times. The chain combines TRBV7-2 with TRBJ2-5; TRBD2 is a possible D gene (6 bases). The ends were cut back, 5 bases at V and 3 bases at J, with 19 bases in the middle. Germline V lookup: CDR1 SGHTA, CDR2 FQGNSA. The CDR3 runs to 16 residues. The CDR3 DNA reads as TGTGCCAGCAGCCCAAACAGACTAGTCCCCGAAGAGACCCAGTACTTC. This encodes CASSPNRLVPEETQYF. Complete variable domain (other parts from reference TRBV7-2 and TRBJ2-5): GAGVSQSPSNKVTEKGKDVELRCDPISGHTALYWYRQSLGQGLEFLIYFQGNSAPDKSGLPSDRFSAERTGGSVSTLTIQRTQQEDSAVYLCASSPNRLVPEETQYFGPGTRLLVL.

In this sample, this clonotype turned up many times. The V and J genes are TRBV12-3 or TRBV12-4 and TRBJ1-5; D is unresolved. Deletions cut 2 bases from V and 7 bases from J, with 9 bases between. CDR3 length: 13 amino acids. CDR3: CASSLISSQPQHF. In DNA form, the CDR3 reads TGTGCCAGCAGTTTAATCAGTAGCCAGCCCCAGCATTTT.

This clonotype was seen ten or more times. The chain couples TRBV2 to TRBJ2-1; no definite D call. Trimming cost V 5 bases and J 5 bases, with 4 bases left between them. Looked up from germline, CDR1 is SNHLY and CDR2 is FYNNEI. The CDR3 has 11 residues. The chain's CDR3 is CASSKDNEQFF. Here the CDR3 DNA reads TGTGCCAGCAGTAAAGACAATGAGCAGTTCTTC.

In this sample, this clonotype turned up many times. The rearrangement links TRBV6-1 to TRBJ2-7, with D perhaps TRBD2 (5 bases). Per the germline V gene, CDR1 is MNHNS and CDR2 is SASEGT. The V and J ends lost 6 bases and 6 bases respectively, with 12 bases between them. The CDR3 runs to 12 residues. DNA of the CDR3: TGTGCCAGCAGACGACCCCGGGGCGAGCAGTACTTC. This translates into CASRRPRGEQYF.

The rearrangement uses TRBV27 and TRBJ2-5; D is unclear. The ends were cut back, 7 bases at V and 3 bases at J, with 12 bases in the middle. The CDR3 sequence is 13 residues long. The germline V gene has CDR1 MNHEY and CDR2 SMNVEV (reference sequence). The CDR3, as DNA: TGTGCCAGCATGCCCATGAGCGAAGAGACCCAGTACTTC. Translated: CASMPMSEETQYF.

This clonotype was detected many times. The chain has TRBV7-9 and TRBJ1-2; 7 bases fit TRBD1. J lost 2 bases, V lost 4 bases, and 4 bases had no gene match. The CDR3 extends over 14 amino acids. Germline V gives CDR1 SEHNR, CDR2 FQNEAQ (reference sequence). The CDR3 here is CASSYGQANYGYTF. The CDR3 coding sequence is TGTGCCAGCAGCTACGGACAGGCGAACTATGGCTACACCTTC.

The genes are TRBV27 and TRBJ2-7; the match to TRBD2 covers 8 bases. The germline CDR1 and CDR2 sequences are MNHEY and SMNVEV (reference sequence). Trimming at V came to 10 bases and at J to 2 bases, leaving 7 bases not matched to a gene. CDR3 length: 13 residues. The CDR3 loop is CATRLSGTYEQYF. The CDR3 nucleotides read TGTGCCACCCGTCTTAGCGGGACCTACGAGCAGTACTTC.

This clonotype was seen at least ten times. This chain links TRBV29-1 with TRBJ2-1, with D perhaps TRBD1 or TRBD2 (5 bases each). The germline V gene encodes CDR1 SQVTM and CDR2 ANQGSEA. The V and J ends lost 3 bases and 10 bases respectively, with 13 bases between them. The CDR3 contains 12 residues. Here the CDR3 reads CSVEGQGREQFF. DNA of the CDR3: TGCAGCGTTGAGGGTCAGGGACGAGAGCAGTTCTTC.

For the CDR3, the DNA is TGTGCCAGCAGCCAAGGGCTAGCTTACAATGAGCAGTTCTTC. It translates to CASSQGLAYNEQFF. The chain recombines TRBV3-1 with TRBJ2-1, with a tentative D call TRBD2 (5 bases). The CDR3 length is 14 residues. Trimming shortened V by 1 base and J by 4 bases, and 8 bases separated the two germline ends. Germline CDR1 is LGHDT and CDR2 is YNNKEL (reference sequence).

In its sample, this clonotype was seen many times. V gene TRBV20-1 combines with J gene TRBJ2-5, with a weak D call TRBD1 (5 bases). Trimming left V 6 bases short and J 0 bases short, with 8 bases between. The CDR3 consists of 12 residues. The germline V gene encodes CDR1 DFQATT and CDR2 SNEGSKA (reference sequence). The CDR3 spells CSALTDQETQYF. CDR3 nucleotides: TGCAGTGCCCTGACAGACCAAGAGACCCAGTACTTC.

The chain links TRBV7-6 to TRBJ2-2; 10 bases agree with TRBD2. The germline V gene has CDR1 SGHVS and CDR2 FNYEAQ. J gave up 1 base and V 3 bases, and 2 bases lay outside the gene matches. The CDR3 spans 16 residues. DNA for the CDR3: TGTGCCAGCAGCTTCGTAGCGGGGGGGAACACCGGGGAGCTGTTTTTT. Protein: CASSFVAGGNTGELFF.

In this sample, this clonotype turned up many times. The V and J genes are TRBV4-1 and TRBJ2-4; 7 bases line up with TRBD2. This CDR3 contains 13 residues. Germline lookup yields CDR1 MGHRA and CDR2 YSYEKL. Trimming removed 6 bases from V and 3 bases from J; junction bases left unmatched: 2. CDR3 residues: CASRGGNKNIQYF. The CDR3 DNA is TGCGCCAGCAGGGGGGGGAACAAAAACATTCAGTACTTC.

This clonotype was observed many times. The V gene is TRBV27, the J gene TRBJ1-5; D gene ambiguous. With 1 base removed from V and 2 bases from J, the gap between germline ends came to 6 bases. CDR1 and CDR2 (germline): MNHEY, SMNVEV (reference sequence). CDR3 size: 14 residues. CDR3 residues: CASSLYPGNQPQHF. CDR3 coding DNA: TGTGCCAGCAGTTTATACCCCGGCAATCAGCCCCAGCATTTT.

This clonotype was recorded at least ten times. The chain's CDR3 is CASPPDATNEKLFF. CDR3 DNA sequence: TGTGCCAGCCCTCCTGACGCAACTAATGAAAAACTGTTTTTT. The chain couples TRBV7-9 to TRBJ1-4; D is unclear. Trimming pared 8 bases from V and 0 bases from J, leaving 10 bases between. Germline-derived CDR1 and CDR2 are SEHNR and FQNEAQ (reference sequence). CDR3 length equals 14 residues.

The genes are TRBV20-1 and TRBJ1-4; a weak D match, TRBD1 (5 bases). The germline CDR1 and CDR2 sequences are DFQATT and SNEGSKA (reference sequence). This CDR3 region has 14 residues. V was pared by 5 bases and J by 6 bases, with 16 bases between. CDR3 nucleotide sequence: TGCAGTGCTCCGGCGGGGGGGAGGGATGAAAAACTGTTTTTT. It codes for CSAPAGGRDEKLFF.

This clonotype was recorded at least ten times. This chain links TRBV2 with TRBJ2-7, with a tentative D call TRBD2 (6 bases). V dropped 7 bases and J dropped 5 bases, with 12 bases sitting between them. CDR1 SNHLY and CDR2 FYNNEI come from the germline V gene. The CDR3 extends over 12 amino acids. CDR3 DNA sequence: TGTGCCAGCACCATACAGCGGGACGAGCAGTACTTC. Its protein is CASTIQRDEQYF.

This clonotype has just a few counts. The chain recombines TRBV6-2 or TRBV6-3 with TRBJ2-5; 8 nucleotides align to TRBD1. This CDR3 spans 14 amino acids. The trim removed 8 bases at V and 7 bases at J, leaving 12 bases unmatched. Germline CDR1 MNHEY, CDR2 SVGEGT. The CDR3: CASRFGQGTGTQYF. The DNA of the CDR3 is TGTGCCAGCCGGTTCGGACAGGGCACGGGGACCCAGTACTTC.

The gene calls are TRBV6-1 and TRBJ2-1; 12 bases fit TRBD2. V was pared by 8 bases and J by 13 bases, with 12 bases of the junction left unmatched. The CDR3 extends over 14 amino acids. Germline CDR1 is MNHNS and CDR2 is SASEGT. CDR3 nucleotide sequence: TGTGCCAGCGGCGCCGGGGCTAGCGGGAGGGACCAGTTCTTC. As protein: CASGAGASGRDQFF.

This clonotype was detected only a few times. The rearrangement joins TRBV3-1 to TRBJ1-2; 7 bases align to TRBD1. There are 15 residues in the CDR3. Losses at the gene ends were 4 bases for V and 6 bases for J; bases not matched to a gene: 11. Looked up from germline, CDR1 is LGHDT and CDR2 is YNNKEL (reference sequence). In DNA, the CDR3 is TGTGCCAGCAGCCCCGAGACAGGGAATAAAAATGGCTACACCTTC. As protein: CASSPETGNKNGYTF.

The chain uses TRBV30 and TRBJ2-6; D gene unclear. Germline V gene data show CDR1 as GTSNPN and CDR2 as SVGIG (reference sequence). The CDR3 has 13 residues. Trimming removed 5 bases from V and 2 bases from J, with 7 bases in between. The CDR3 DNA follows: TGTGCCTGGGCGGCGACTGGGGCCAACGTCCTGACTTTC. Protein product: CAWAATGANVLTF.

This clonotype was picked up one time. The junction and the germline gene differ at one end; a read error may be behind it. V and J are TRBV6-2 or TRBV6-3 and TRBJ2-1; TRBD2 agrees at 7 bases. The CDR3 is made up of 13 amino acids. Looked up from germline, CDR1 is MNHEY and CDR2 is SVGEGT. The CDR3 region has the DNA TGTGCCAGCCGTTATGGAAGCGGGGATGAGCAGTTCTTC. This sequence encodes CASRYGSGDEQFF.

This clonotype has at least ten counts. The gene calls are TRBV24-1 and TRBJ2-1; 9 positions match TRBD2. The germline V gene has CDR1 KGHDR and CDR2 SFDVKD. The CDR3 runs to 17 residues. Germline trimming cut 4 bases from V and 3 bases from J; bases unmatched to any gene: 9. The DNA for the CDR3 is TGTGCCACCAGTGAACCTCCGACTAGCGGTGACTACAATGAGCAGTTCTTC. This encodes CATSEPPTSGDYNEQFF.

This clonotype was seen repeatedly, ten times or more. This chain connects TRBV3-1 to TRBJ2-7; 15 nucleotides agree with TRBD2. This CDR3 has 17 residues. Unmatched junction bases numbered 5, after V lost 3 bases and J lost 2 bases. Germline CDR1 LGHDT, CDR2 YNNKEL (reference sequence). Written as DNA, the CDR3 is TGTGCCAGCAGCCAGCGGGGACTAGCGGGGGGAGCCTACGAGCAGTACTTC. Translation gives CASSQRGLAGGAYEQYF.

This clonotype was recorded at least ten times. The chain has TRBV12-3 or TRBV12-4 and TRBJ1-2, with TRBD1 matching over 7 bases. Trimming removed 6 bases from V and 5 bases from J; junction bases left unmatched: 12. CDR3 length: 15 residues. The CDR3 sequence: CASSPLGTAPYGYTF. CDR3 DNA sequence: TGTGCCAGCAGCCCCTTGGGGACAGCCCCTTATGGCTACACCTTC.

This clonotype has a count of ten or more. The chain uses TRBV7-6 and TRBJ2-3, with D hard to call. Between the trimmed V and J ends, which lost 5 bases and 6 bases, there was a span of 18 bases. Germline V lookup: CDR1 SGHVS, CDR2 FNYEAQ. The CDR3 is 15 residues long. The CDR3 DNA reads TGTGCCAGCAGCCTTAGAGTAGGCGGAACTGATACGCAGTATTTT. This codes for CASSLRVGGTDTQYF.

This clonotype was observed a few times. The CDR3 nucleotides are TGTGCCAGCAGCCAAGACCTTAACTATGGCTACACCTTC. This gives the protein CASSQDLNYGYTF. The J gene is TRBJ1-2, the V gene TRBV14, with D unclear. CDR1 and CDR2 (germline): SGHDN, FVKESK. V dropped 0 bases and J dropped 1 base, with 3 bases sitting between them. This CDR3 comprises 13 residues.